This entry concerns a single TCR beta chain. No antigen is known for it. The CDR3 sequence is 13 residues long. The V and J ends lost 7 bases and 7 bases respectively, with 13 bases between them. Germline CDR1 reads SGHDN; CDR2 reads FVKESK. The data belong to a study of radiotherapy plus CTLA-4 blockade in lung cancer. Study in general: With about a third of patients having disease control, objective responses were seen in under 20%.

Method: immunoSEQ multiplex PCR; TCRdb's copy keeps in-frame clones and lacks some. The table has tens of thousands of clones, approximately 76% seen once; the top ten hold 11%. CTLA-4 blockade with ipilimumab, together with focal radiation, was given to patients with chemo-refractory metastatic non-small-cell lung cancer. Findings and caveats of the study: In blood, after radiotherapy plus ipilimumab, tumor-derived TCR clones expanded.

This TCR was recovered from a human donor with non-small cell lung cancer who had stable disease on radiotherapy plus ipilimumab. The input for sequencing was peripheral blood, taken from a patient treated with radiotherapy plus ipilimumab. The chain carries TRBV14 and TRBJ2-2; TRBD2 is a possible D gene (5 bases). The CDR3 protein is CASTLNGVGELFF. The CDR3 nucleotides read TGTGCCAGCACCTTAAACGGGGTCGGGGAGCTGTTTTTT.